This T cell receptor (beta chain) was sequenced in a study of neurological immune-mediated disorders. Study-level points and caveats: HTLV-1-associated myelopathy had the most TCR clonal expansion, whereas multiple sclerosis had the least (lower than in healthy controls).

Over 200 million TCR-beta sequences, together covering 15-18 subjects, were produced by every individual sequencing run that was carried out. Via MiXCR, TCRdb re-called the 5' RACE reads, giving one row per CDR3 protein. The sample carries roughly 48,000 distinct CDR3 sequences, roughly 13% recorded once. Noted time point: longitudinal time-point 3. 2 million unsorted PBMCs were stored in RNAlater at -80 °C before RNA extraction. In this sample, this clonotype turned up a few times. Its antigen remains unidentified. The V gene lost 2 bases and the J gene lost 2 bases, with 7 bases spanning the gap. This CDR3 region has 13 residues. Germline V CDR1 and CDR2: KGHSH, LQKENI.

Sequencing used PBMCs. The chain joins TRBV18 to TRBJ2-7; a possible D gene is TRBD2 (5 bases). The clonotype was recovered from a male donor with HTLV-1-associated myelopathy (HAM/TSP). CDR3 sequence (DNA): TGTGCCAGCTCACCATTGGGAGCCTACGAGCAGTACTTC. It codes for CASSPLGAYEQYF.